The 29 T cell receptor beta chains reported below all come from one sample, sequenced in a study of PD-L1 blockade in urothelial cancer. As to time point: peripheral blood 6 weeks after treatment start. Method: immunoSEQ multiplex PCR; TCRdb's copy keeps in-frame clones and lacks some. The repertoire has over 40,000 clones, roughly 81% of them found once; the top ten carry roughly 2.5%. Material: PBMCs, obtained around atezolizumab (anti-PD-L1) treatment. These TCRs come from a man between 70 and 80 years old with urothelial cancer.

The chain recombines TRBV15 with TRBJ2-3; no reliable D call. Looked up from germline, CDR1 is LNHNV and CDR2 is YYDKDF (reference sequence). Trimming stripped 1 base from V and 2 bases from J, with 7 bases between. This CDR3 comprises 14 residues. CDR3 bases: TGTGCCACCAGCAGAGGAGCATACACAGATACGCAGTATTTT. This gives the protein CATSRGAYTDTQYF.

This clone occurred once. This chain links TRBV9 with TRBJ2-3; 8 bases agree with TRBD2. CDR1 is SGDLS and CDR2 is YYNGEE in the germline V gene. After removal of 3 bases from V and 1 base from J, the junction contained 7 bases not matched to a gene. The CDR3 has 16 residues. CDR3 DNA sequence: TGTGCCAGCAGCGGAGGCCTAGCGGGTGGCACAGATACGCAGTATTTT. This codes for CASSGGLAGGTDTQYF.

The rearrangement links TRBV28 to TRBJ2-7; 7 bases map to TRBD1. Germline V CDR1 and CDR2: MDHEN, SYDVKM. This CDR3 is built from 13 residues. V shed 6 bases, J shed 1 base, and the junction held 3 bases outside the gene matches. The CDR3 is CASRGTASYEQYF. For the CDR3, the DNA is TGTGCCAGCAGGGGGACAGCATCCTACGAGCAGTACTTC.

The CDR3 spells CASSGGLAGYTGELFF. The CDR3, as DNA: TGCGCCAGCAGCGGGGGACTAGCGGGATACACCGGGGAGCTGTTTTTT. The chain carries TRBV5-1 and TRBJ2-2; 13 bases line up with TRBD2. The CDR3 is 16 amino acids. The trim removed 4 bases at V and 3 bases at J, leaving 3 bases unmatched. Germline V gene sequence: CDR1 SGHRS, CDR2 YFSETQ.

This clone was recorded a few times. This rearrangement joins TRBV6-6 to TRBJ1-2, with D tentatively TRBD1 (5 bases). Trimming pared 0 bases from V and 1 base from J, leaving 12 bases between. Germline loops: CDR1 MNHNY, CDR2 SVGAGI (reference sequence). The CDR3 has 16 residues. Written as DNA, the CDR3 is TGTGCCAGCAGTTACTCTGCCCGGCAGGGTAACTATGGCTACACCTTC. This encodes CASSYSARQGNYGYTF.

The gene calls are TRBV2 and TRBJ2-7, with 9 nucleotides matching TRBD1. The CDR3 length is 14 residues. Trimming at V came to 6 bases and at J to 2 bases, leaving 5 bases not matched to a gene. Germline-derived CDR1 and CDR2 are SNHLY and FYNNEI. This CDR3 is CASSTGTGTYEQYF. The CDR3 coding sequence is TGTGCCAGCAGCACCGGGACAGGGACCTACGAGCAGTACTTC.

The genes are TRBV4-1 and TRBJ1-5; perhaps TRBD1 as D (5 bases). This CDR3 region has 15 residues. Germline V gene data show CDR1 as MGHRA and CDR2 as YSYEKL. V was trimmed by 0 bases and J by 4 bases, leaving 10 bases between them. This CDR3 reads CASSQDGQGNQPQHF. The CDR3 DNA is TGCGCCAGCAGCCAAGACGGCCAGGGTAATCAGCCCCAGCATTTT.

The V call is TRBV30, the J call TRBJ2-3; no clear D gene. V lost 4 bases to trimming and J lost 0 bases, with 11 bases between them. CDR1 and CDR2 (germline): GTSNPN, SVGIG (reference sequence). There are 14 residues in the CDR3. The CDR3, as DNA: TGTGCCTGGAAAGCGCAGAATAGCACAGATACGCAGTATTTT. Residues: CAWKAQNSTDTQYF.

This clone has only one observation. The rearrangement uses TRBV29-1 and TRBJ2-3; 10 positions agree with TRBD2. CDR1 is SQVTM and CDR2 is ANQGSEA in the germline V gene. J gave up 3 bases and V 4 bases, and 7 bases lay outside the gene matches. The CDR3 runs 15 residues. The CDR3: CSVVGLAAYTDTQYF. The CDR3 nucleotides read TGCAGCGTTGTCGGACTAGCGGCCTATACAGATACGCAGTATTTT.

This clone was counted once. This rearrangement joins TRBV29-1 to TRBJ2-4; 15 bases line up with TRBD2. The CDR3 totals 14 residues. The germline V gene has CDR1 SQVTM and CDR2 ANQGSEA. The V gene end was trimmed by 7 bases and the J gene end by 5 bases; junction bases not matched to a gene: 3. CDR3 loop: CSGWTSGRENIQYF. The CDR3 DNA follows: TGCAGCGGGTGGACTAGCGGGAGGGAAAACATTCAGTACTTC.

The chain is built from TRBV28 and TRBJ1-1; D unclear. The CDR3 loop spans 14 amino acids. Trimming cost V 0 bases and J 1 base, with 6 bases left between them. Per germline, CDR1 MDHEN and CDR2 SYDVKM. CDR3 sequence: CASSLWRENTEAFF. The CDR3 DNA is TGTGCCAGCAGTTTATGGAGGGAGAACACTGAAGCTTTCTTT. Together with reference TRBV28 and TRBJ1-1, the CDR3 gives the full variable domain: DVKVTQSSRYLVKRTGEKVFLECVQDMDHENMFWYRQDPGLGLRLIYFSYDVKMKEKGDIPEGYSVSREKKERFSLILESASTNQTSMYLCASSLWRENTEAFFGQGTRLTVV.

This rearrangement joins TRBV18 to TRBJ2-3; a weak D match, TRBD1 (6 bases). V dropped 2 bases and J dropped 2 bases, with 11 bases sitting between them. Germline CDR1 KGHSH, CDR2 LQKENI. The CDR3 length is 15 residues. The chain's CDR3 is CASSPTGILTDTQYF. In DNA, the CDR3 is TGTGCCAGCTCACCAACAGGGATCCTCACAGATACGCAGTATTTT.

This chain uses TRBV19 with TRBJ1-2, with 7 bases that match TRBD1. The CDR3 is made up of 15 amino acids. The trim removed 8 bases at V and 0 bases at J, leaving 9 bases unmatched. Germline V lookup: CDR1 LNHDA, CDR2 SQIVND (reference sequence). CDR3 nucleotides: TGTGCCAGTCGGAGCCGGGACAGTACTAACTATGGCTACACCTTC. This translates into CASRSRDSTNYGYTF. Looking up the rest from reference TRBV19 and TRBJ1-2 gives the full variable domain: DGGITQSPKYLFRKEGQNVTLSCEQNLNHDAMYWYRQDPGQGLRLIYYSQIVNDFQKGDIAEGYSVSREKKESFPLTVTSAQKNPTAFYLCASRSRDSTNYGYTFGSGTRLTVV.

The chain is built from TRBV6-1 and TRBJ2-5; D possibly corresponds to TRBD1 (5 bases). Trimming shortened V by 8 bases and J by 5 bases, and 12 bases separated the two germline ends. From germline, CDR1 is MNHNS and CDR2 SASEGT. The CDR3 consists of 12 residues. In nucleotides, the CDR3 is TGTGCCAGCGTAGGGGTAGGGGAGACCCAGTACTTC. It is translated as CASVGVGETQYF.

The J gene is TRBJ2-2, the V gene TRBV10-1; 7 nucleotides agree with TRBD2. The CDR3 totals 14 residues. V shed 2 bases and J 6 bases; nucleotides not matched to a gene: 3. Germline assignment: CDR1 WNHNN and CDR2 SYGVQD (reference sequence). CDR3 nucleotides: TGCGCCAGCAGTGAGGGCGGGAGCGCCGGGGAGCTGTTTTTT. Residues: CASSEGGSAGELFF.

The V gene is TRBV7-9, the J gene TRBJ1-1; perhaps TRBD1 as D (6 bases). The CDR3 extends over 14 amino acids. Looked up from germline, CDR1 is SEHNR and CDR2 is FQNEAQ (reference sequence). The V and J ends lost 6 bases and 3 bases respectively, with 14 bases between them. CDR3 region: CASRRPTGYTEAFF. DNA for the CDR3: TGTGCCAGCAGGCGACCGACAGGCTACACTGAAGCTTTCTTT.

The chain joins TRBV5-4 to TRBJ2-1; D is perhaps TRBD1 (5 bases). The CDR3 is 16 residues long. Trimming stripped 0 bases from V and 0 bases from J, with 10 bases between. The V gene's germline CDR1 is SGHNT and CDR2 YYREEE (reference sequence). The CDR3 loop reads CASSLADMTSYNEQFF. In DNA, the CDR3 is TGTGCCAGCAGCTTGGCGGACATGACCTCCTACAATGAGCAGTTCTTC.

CDR3 bases: TGTGCCAGCAGCGAGAGGCCGGGACTAACGATTTACCAAGAGACCCAGTACTTC. This gives the protein CASSERPGLTIYQETQYF. The V call is TRBV9, the J call TRBJ2-5; 7 nucleotides line up with TRBD2. J lost 0 bases, V lost 3 bases, and 14 bases had no gene match. The germline CDR1 and CDR2 sequences are SGDLS and YYNGEE. The CDR3 has 18 amino acids.

The CDR3: CASSPTLAGVDEQYF. CDR3 sequence (DNA): TGTGCCAGCAGTCCTACTCTAGCGGGAGTCGACGAGCAGTACTTC. The V call is TRBV6-5, the J call TRBJ2-7; 10 bases map to TRBD2. Trimming removed 5 bases from V and 5 bases from J; junction bases left unmatched: 9. This CDR3 spans 15 amino acids. Germline V gene lookup returns CDR1 MNHEY and CDR2 SVGAGI.

The rearrangement links TRBV5-1 to TRBJ2-1; tentative D call: TRBD1 (7 bases). The CDR3 spans 19 residues. The germline V gene has CDR1 SGHRS and CDR2 YFSETQ. V lost 0 bases and J 5 bases, leaving 24 bases between the germline ends. CDR3 residues: CASSLVPTGSKRGDNEQFF. CDR3 coding DNA: TGCGCCAGCAGCTTGGTCCCGACAGGGTCGAAAAGGGGGGACAATGAGCAGTTCTTC.

The chain uses TRBV2 and TRBJ1-3; D possibly corresponds to TRBD1 (5 bases). Germline assignment: CDR1 SNHLY and CDR2 FYNNEI. V lost 5 bases and J lost 4, with 6 bases in between. The CDR3 contains 12 residues. The CDR3 bases are TGTGCCAGCAGTCCAGGGGGAAACACCATATATTTT. It translates to CASSPGGNTIYF.

The chain carries TRBV19 and TRBJ2-7, with 12 bases lining up with TRBD1. Germline V gives CDR1 LNHDA, CDR2 SQIVND (reference sequence). Unmatched junction bases numbered 6, after V lost 5 bases and J lost 7 bases. The CDR3 totals 14 residues. The CDR3 protein is CASSSGQGASEQYF. The CDR3 DNA is TGTGCCAGTAGTTCGGGACAGGGGGCCTCTGAGCAGTACTTC. The complete variable domain, with remaining parts taken from reference TRBV19 and TRBJ2-7, reads DGGITQSPKYLFRKEGQNVTLSCEQNLNHDAMYWYRQDPGQGLRLIYYSQIVNDFQKGDIAEGYSVSREKKESFPLTVTSAQKNPTAFYLCASSSGQGASEQYFGPGTRLTVT.

The chain couples TRBV11-2 to TRBJ2-3; 9 bases map to TRBD1. Germline V lookup: CDR1 SGHAT, CDR2 FQNNGV. The CDR3 spans 16 residues. V trimming: 4 bases; J trimming: 7 bases; junction bases outside the gene matches: 12. CDR3 in DNA: TGTGCCAGCAGCTCCCTCGCCGGACAGGGGAGAAATACGCAGTATTTT. It yields the protein CASSSLAGQGRNTQYF.

The chain uses TRBV19 and TRBJ2-7, with 7 bases identical to TRBD1. Looked up from germline, CDR1 is LNHDA and CDR2 is SQIVND (reference sequence). The CDR3 runs 14 residues. The V and J ends lost 4 bases and 6 bases, in that order; junction bases with no gene match: 9. The CDR3: CASSTSTGSGEQYF. The CDR3 nucleotides are TGTGCCAGTAGTACGTCGACAGGGAGTGGCGAGCAGTACTTC.

The chain uses TRBV6-1 and TRBJ1-1; no clear D. Trimming shortened V by 6 bases and J by 5 bases, and 19 bases separated the two germline ends. Germline V gene sequence: CDR1 MNHNS, CDR2 SASEGT. This CDR3 region has 15 residues. In DNA, the CDR3 is TGTGCCAGCAGAAGAGGCCGGGATAAAATAACTGAAGCTTTCTTT. Translating gives CASRRGRDKITEAFF.

The V gene is TRBV18, the J gene TRBJ1-2; tentatively, D is TRBD1 (6 bases). Deletions cut 6 bases from V and 5 bases from J, with 13 bases between. CDR1 and CDR2 from the germline V gene are KGHSH and LQKENI. The CDR3 consists of 13 residues. As DNA, the CDR3 is TGTGCCAGCTCGCCGGACAGTGCTTATGGCTACACCTTC. It specifies CASSPDSAYGYTF.

The chain links TRBV29-1 to TRBJ2-1; TRBD2 aligns across 10 bases. Trimming at V came to 7 bases and at J to 7 bases, leaving 7 bases not matched to a gene. There are 13 residues in the CDR3. Germline assignment: CDR1 SQVTM and CDR2 ANQGSEA. The CDR3: CSAQAGGPNEQFF. CDR3 nucleotide sequence: TGCAGCGCCCAAGCGGGAGGGCCAAATGAGCAGTTCTTC.

The J gene is TRBJ1-3, the V gene TRBV7-2, with no clear D. The germline V and J ends were trimmed by 5 bases and 2 bases, with 13 bases remaining between them. The germline CDR1 and CDR2 sequences are SGHTA and FQGNSA. The CDR3 loop spans 15 amino acids. The CDR3 bases are TGTGCCAGCAGCACTACCCCACCTGCTGGAAACACCATATATTTT. Translation gives CASSTTPPAGNTIYF.

The chain recombines TRBV6-1 with TRBJ1-2; D remains ambiguous. The V and J ends lost 2 bases and 4 bases respectively, with 5 bases between them. CDR3 length: 12 amino acids. Germline V gene sequence: CDR1 MNHNS, CDR2 SASEGT. CDR3 nucleotides: TGTGCCAGCAGTGAAATCGGCTATGGCTACACCTTC. Its protein is CASSEIGYGYTF.